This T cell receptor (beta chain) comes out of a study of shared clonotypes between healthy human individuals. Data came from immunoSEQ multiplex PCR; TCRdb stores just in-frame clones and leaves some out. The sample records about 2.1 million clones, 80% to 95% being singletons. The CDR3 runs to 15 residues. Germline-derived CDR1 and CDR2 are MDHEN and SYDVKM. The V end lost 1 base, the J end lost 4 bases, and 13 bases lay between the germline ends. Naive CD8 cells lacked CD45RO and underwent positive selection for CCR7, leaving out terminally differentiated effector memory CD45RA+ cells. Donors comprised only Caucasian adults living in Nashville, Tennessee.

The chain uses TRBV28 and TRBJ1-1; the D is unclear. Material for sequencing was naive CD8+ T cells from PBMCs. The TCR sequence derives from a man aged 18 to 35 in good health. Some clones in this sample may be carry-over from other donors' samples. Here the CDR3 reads CASSLLTAEVTEAFF. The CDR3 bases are TGTGCCAGCAGTTTATTGACGGCAGAGGTCACTGAAGCTTTCTTT.